The 2 T cell receptor beta chains in this list originate from one sample, sequenced in a study of T cells in women clearing cervical HPV infection. The table came from immunoSEQ multiplex PCR; TCRdb's copy has only in-frame clones and leaves some out. The data show tens of thousands of clones, and the top ten clones hold 2.5% to 3%. Sequencing input: blood buffy coat. The receptor set was obtained from a woman aged 18 to 75 with a cervical HPV16 infection that either progressed to CIN3+ or cleared (not recorded which).

Points on this clone: The read comes to an end 3 residues before the CDR3 does, leaving the germline J gene to fill in the end. V gene TRBV14 combines with J gene TRBJ2-1, with a tentative D call TRBD2 (5 bases). Trimming took off 2 bases at V and 5 bases at J, with 16 bases between the two ends. Germline V gene lookup returns CDR1 SGHDN and CDR2 FVKESK. This CDR3 region has 16 residues. The CDR3 DNA, read in part, is TGTGCCAGCAGCCAAAATCGAGGGTTAAGGAACAATGAG. It encodes CASSQNRGLRNNE. The whole CDR3 region reads CASSQNRGLRNNEQFF. Full variable domain (rest looked up from reference TRBV14 and TRBJ2-1): EAGVTQFPSHSVIEKGQTVTLRCDPISGHDNLYWYRRVMGKEIKFLLHFVKESKQDESGMPNNRFLAERTGGTYSTLKVQPAELEDSGVYFCASSQNRGLRNNEQFFGPGTRLTVL.

A note on this clone: The CDR3 end lies 3 residues beyond the end of the read and is filled in from the germline J gene. The chain joins TRBV6-1 to TRBJ2-1; 8 positions match TRBD2. The ends lost 4 bases at V and 3 bases at J; junction bases unmatched: 2. Germline CDR1 is MNHNS and CDR2 is SASEGT. The CDR3 contains 14 residues. This CDR3 is CASSVLADYNEQFF. The sequenced CDR3 bases are TGTGCCAGCAGTGTACTAGCGGACTACAATGAG.